The 23 T cell receptor beta chains below come from one sample, sequenced in a study of blood T cell repertoires in COVID-19. Using immunoSEQ multiplex PCR, the repertoire was profiled, and TCRdb retains in-frame clones only, with some absent. The table records about 290,000 clones, 80% to 90% of them present only once. The material sequenced was peripheral blood. The receptors originated from a man aged 40-49 years with acute or convalescent COVID-19.

The gene calls are TRBV1 and TRBJ2-4; the DNA was not compared with TRBD2, the D call given in the table. TRBV1 is recorded as a pseudogene. This CDR3 has 16 amino acids. CDR3 coding DNA: TGCACCAGCAGAGGACTAGCGGGGATGGCCAAAAACATTCAGTACTTC. This encodes CTSRGLAGMAKNIQYF.

The chain uses TRBV19 and TRBJ2-2; 13 bases line up with TRBD2. This CDR3 is built from 13 residues. Germline-derived CDR1 and CDR2 are LNHDA and SQIVND (reference sequence). CDR3 loop: CAGTSGVTGELFF. The CDR3 DNA follows: TGTGCAGGGACTAGCGGGGTTACCGGGGAGCTGTTTTTT.

The CDR3 sequence: CASSLEGGGETQYF. CDR3 sequence (DNA): TGTGCCAGCAGCTTGGAAGGGGGCGGGGAGACCCAGTACTTC. This chain uses TRBV5-6 with TRBJ2-5; 7 bases are shared with TRBD1. The CDR3 is made up of 14 amino acids. In germline, CDR1 is SGHDT, CDR2 YYEEEE. The V gene end was trimmed by 0 bases and the J gene end by 5 bases; junction bases not matched to a gene: 4.

J is TRBJ1-5 and V is TRBV15; 7 bases map to TRBD1. Germline V CDR1 and CDR2: LNHNV, YYDKDF (reference sequence). V shed 0 bases and J 11 bases; nucleotides not matched to a gene: 16. This CDR3 contains 17 residues. CDR3 nucleotides: TGTGCCACCAGCAGAGACGGAAAGACAGGGCGGACTGATGCCCAGCATTTT. Translating gives CATSRDGKTGRTDAQHF.

This sequence joins TRBV5-1 and TRBJ1-1; TRBD1 matches 8 bases. CDR1 and CDR2 (germline): SGHRS, YFSETQ. V trimming: 5 bases; J trimming: 7 bases; junction bases outside the gene matches: 10. The CDR3 runs to 14 residues. The DNA for the CDR3 is TGCGCCAGCAGTTTGCTCAGGGGGCGTGATGAAGCTTTCTTT. Translating gives CASSLLRGRDEAFF.

This clone was counted a single time. The genes are TRBV11-3 and TRBJ2-3; TRBD1 matches at 12 bases. Germline CDR1 reads SGHNT; CDR2 reads YENEEA. After removal of 5 bases from V and 5 bases from J, the junction contained 5 bases not matched to a gene. This CDR3 is 15 amino acids long. The CDR3 DNA reads as TGTGCCAGCAGCCCCGGGACAGGGGGCAGAGATACGCAGTATTTT. It translates to CASSPGTGGRDTQYF. Looking up the rest from reference TRBV11-3 and TRBJ2-3 gives the full variable domain: EAGVVQSPRYKIIEKKQPVAFWCNPISGHNTLYWYLQNLGQGPELLIRYENEEAVDDSQLPKDRFSAERLKGVDSTLKIQPAELGDSAVYLCASSPGTGGRDTQYFGPGTRLTVL.

The V gene is TRBV5-1, the J gene TRBJ2-3; the match to TRBD2 covers 11 bases. The junction had 4 bases not matched to a gene; V was cut back by 0 bases and J by 4 bases. CDR3 size: 16 residues. CDR1 and CDR2 (germline): SGHRS, YFSETQ. CDR3 sequence (DNA): TGCGCCAGCAGCTTGGGGGTTAGCGGGAGGGCAGATACGCAGTATTTT. Translation gives CASSLGVSGRADTQYF. Complete variable domain (other parts from reference TRBV5-1 and TRBJ2-3): KAGVTQTPRYLIKTRGQQVTLSCSPISGHRSVSWYQQTPGQGLQFLFEYFSETQRNKGNFPGRFSGRQFSNSRSEMNVSTLELGDSALYLCASSLGVSGRADTQYFGPGTRLTVL.

The rearrangement links TRBV3-1 (or the pseudogene TRBV3-2) to TRBJ1-3; 11 positions agree with TRBD1. Losses at the gene ends were 4 bases for V and 4 bases for J; bases not matched to a gene: 0. CDR1 is LGHDT, CDR2 YNNKEL, per germline (reference sequence). This CDR3 contains 14 residues. The CDR3 protein is CASSRTGGGNTIYF. The CDR3 bases are TGTGCCAGCAGCCGGACAGGGGGCGGAAACACCATATATTTT.

The chain combines TRBV6-5 with TRBJ2-1, with D maybe TRBD1 (5 bases). The germline V gene encodes CDR1 MNHEY and CDR2 SVGAGI. The V and J ends lost 6 bases and 4 bases respectively, with 16 bases between them. The CDR3 is 15 residues long. DNA for the CDR3: TGTGCCAGCAGCGACCAGGGCGTCGGGTACAATGAGCAGTTCTTC. It specifies CASSDQGVGYNEQFF.

The rearrangement uses TRBV6-1 and TRBJ1-1; D is undetermined. In germline, CDR1 is MNHNS, CDR2 SASEGT. The CDR3 has 13 residues. Trimming took off 2 bases at V and 0 bases at J, with 4 bases between the two ends. CDR3 amino acids: CASSERVNTEAFF. The CDR3 bases are TGTGCCAGCAGTGAACGGGTGAACACTGAAGCTTTCTTT.

The chain uses TRBV5-8 and TRBJ1-2, with D perhaps TRBD1 (6 bases). The CDR3 totals 14 residues. Germline CDR1 and CDR2: SGHTS and YDEGEE. Trimming stripped 6 bases from V and 8 bases from J, with 20 bases between. The CDR3 coding sequence is TGTGCCAGCAACAGGGTAACCCCCCTGGGGGGCTACACCTTC. As protein: CASNRVTPLGGYTF.

V usage is TRBV13 and J usage is TRBJ1-1; D remains unclear. From germline, CDR1 is PRHDT and CDR2 FYEKMQ (reference sequence). This CDR3 has 12 amino acids. The V end lost 4 bases, the J end lost 5 bases, and 8 bases lay between the germline ends. DNA for the CDR3: TGTGCCAGCAGCTCCATGGAGACTGAAGCTTTCTTT. It codes for CASSSMETEAFF.

The chain couples TRBV29-1 to TRBJ2-1; possibly TRBD2 for D (6 bases). The CDR3 has 11 residues. The ends were cut back, 0 bases at V and 16 bases at J, with 13 bases in the middle. In germline, CDR1 is SQVTM, CDR2 ANQGSEA. The CDR3 sequence: CSVEDDGGEFF. CDR3 coding DNA: TGCAGCGTTGAAGATGACGGGGGTGAATTCTTC.

This clone was counted a few times. The V call is TRBV2, the J call TRBJ1-2; 8 bases match TRBD1. In germline, CDR1 is SNHLY, CDR2 FYNNEI. The CDR3 sequence is 14 residues long. V dropped 6 bases and J dropped 5; count of bases not matched to a gene: 8. The CDR3 DNA is TGTGCCAGCAGCTATGACAGGGGATCGTATGGCTACACCTTC. The encoded protein is CASSYDRGSYGYTF.

J is TRBJ1-2 and V is TRBV30; a weak D match, TRBD1 (6 bases). This CDR3 is 14 amino acids long. Germline lookup yields CDR1 GTSNPN and CDR2 SVGIG (reference sequence). V shed 7 bases and J shed 0 bases, with 15 bases lying between them. Here the CDR3 reads CASEGGRTNYGYTF. The CDR3 coding sequence is TGTGCCTCCGAAGGGGGACGGACTAACTATGGCTACACCTTC. The full variable domain, with the rest looked up from reference TRBV30 and TRBJ1-2, is SQTIHQWPATLVQPVGSPLSLECTVEGTSNPNLYWYRQAAGRGLQLLFYSVGIGQISSEVPQNLSASRPQDRQFILSSKKLLLSDSGFYLCASEGGRTNYGYTFGSGTRLTVV.

This chain joins TRBV15 and TRBJ2-7; a weak D match, TRBD1 (6 bases). The germline gives CDR1 LNHNV, CDR2 YYDKDF (reference sequence). Trimming stripped 3 bases from V and 6 bases from J, with 18 bases between. The length of the CDR3 is 15 residues. Written as DNA, the CDR3 is TGTGCCACCAGCAGGCCTGGAACAGGGTTGGTCGAGCAGTACTTC. This sequence encodes CATSRPGTGLVEQYF.

The chain carries TRBV7-2 and TRBJ1-5; D call uncertain. V was shortened by 2 bases and J by 9 bases, with 11 bases between the two germline ends. This CDR3 is built from 13 residues. The germline V gene has CDR1 SGHTA and CDR2 FQGNSA. The DNA for the CDR3 is TGTGCCAGCAGCTTAATGTCCCTGTGGCCCCAGCATTTT. Its translation: CASSLMSLWPQHF.

This clone has just one count. V gene TRBV21-1 combines with J gene TRBJ2-7; the table assigns TRBD2, which was not confirmed against the DNA. TRBV21-1 constitutes a pseudogene. The CDR3 runs to 14 residues. The CDR3 sequence: CASSRGTSSYEQYF. CDR3 DNA sequence: TGTGCCAGCAGCAGAGGTACTAGCTCCTACGAGCAGTACTTC.

V gene TRBV19 combines with J gene TRBJ1-2, with 10 bases matching TRBD1. Per germline, CDR1 LNHDA and CDR2 SQIVND (reference sequence). After removal of 8 bases from V and 7 bases from J, the junction contained 13 bases not matched to a gene. CDR3 size: 15 residues. The chain's CDR3 is CASASTRQGARGYTF. CDR3 nucleotides: TGTGCCAGTGCCAGCACCAGACAGGGGGCGCGTGGCTACACCTTC.

The count of this clone is one. This rearrangement joins TRBV19 to TRBJ1-5; maybe TRBD1 (5 bases). Looked up from germline, CDR1 is LNHDA and CDR2 is SQIVND (reference sequence). This CDR3 has 14 amino acids. V lost 0 bases and J 7 bases, leaving 10 bases between the germline ends. The CDR3 sequence is CASSIDRAPQPQHF. In DNA form, the CDR3 reads TGTGCCAGTAGTATAGACAGGGCACCCCAGCCCCAGCATTTT.

This chain joins TRBV7-9 and TRBJ2-1, with TRBD2 matching over 9 bases. V was clipped by 1 base and J by 1 base; unmatched bases: 2. CDR3 length: 16 amino acids. CDR1 is SEHNR, CDR2 FQNEAQ, per germline (reference sequence). The CDR3 DNA sequence: TGTGCCAGCAGCTTAGGAGCGGGGGGTTCCTACAATGAGCAGTTCTTC. The encoded protein is CASSLGAGGSYNEQFF.

This chain connects TRBV7-9 to TRBJ2-3, with 8 bases that match TRBD2. The trim removed 0 bases at V and 2 bases at J, leaving 4 bases unmatched. Germline V gene data show CDR1 as SEHNR and CDR2 as FQNEAQ (reference sequence). There are 16 residues in the CDR3. CDR3 sequence reads: CASSLAAGGLTDTQYF. The CDR3 nucleotides read TGTGCCAGCAGCTTAGCCGCGGGGGGCCTCACAGATACGCAGTATTTT.

The chain's CDR3 is CSAESGDTQYF. The CDR3 DNA follows: TGCAGTGCCGAATCGGGAGATACGCAGTATTTT. V is TRBV20-1 and J is TRBJ2-3; no definite D call. CDR3 length: 11 residues. Germline V gene data show CDR1 as DFQATT and CDR2 as SNEGSKA (reference sequence). Trimming shortened V by 6 bases and J by 5 bases, and 9 bases separated the two germline ends.